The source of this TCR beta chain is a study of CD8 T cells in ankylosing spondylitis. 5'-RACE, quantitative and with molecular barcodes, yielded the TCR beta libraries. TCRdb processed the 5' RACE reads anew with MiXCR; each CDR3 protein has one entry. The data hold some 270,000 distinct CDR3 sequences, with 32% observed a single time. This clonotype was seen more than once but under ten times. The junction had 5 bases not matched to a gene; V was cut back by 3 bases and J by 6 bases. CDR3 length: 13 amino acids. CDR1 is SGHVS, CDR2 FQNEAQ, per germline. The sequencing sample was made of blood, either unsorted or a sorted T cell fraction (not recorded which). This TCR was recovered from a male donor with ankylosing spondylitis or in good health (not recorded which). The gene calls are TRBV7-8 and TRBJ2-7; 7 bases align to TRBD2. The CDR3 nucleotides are TGTGCCAGCAGCTTTTCCGCGGGGGTCGAGCAGTACTTC. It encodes CASSFSAGVEQYF. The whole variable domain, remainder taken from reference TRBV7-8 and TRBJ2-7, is GAGVSQSPRYKVAKRGQDVALRCDPISGHVSLFWYQQALGQGPEFLTYFQNEAQLDKSGLPSDRFFAERPEGSVSTLKIQRTQQEDSAVYLCASSFSAGVEQYFGPGTRLTVT.